The next 20 T cell receptor beta chains were all read from a single sample in a study of T cells in Graves' hyperthyroidism and ophthalmopathy. RNA transcripts provided the source from which TCR beta CDR3 regions were amplified. The HTBI primer set was used in a first-round RT-PCR of the TCR CDR3. TCRdb analysed the multiplex PCR reads with MiXCR anew, one entry per CDR3 protein. The data contain hundreds of thousands of distinct CDR3 sequences, 14% of them singletons. Material: blood. Every receptor here comes from a woman aged 25 to 39 with Graves' hyperthyroidism.

This clonotype has more than one count but fewer than ten. This sequence joins TRBV6-6 and TRBJ2-7, with a tentative D call TRBD1 (5 bases). Trimming shortened V by 2 bases and J by 2 bases, and 7 bases separated the two germline ends. CDR3 length: 13 residues. The germline V gene encodes CDR1 MNHNY and CDR2 SVGAGI (reference sequence). CDR3 protein: CASSYETAYEQYF. In nucleotides, the CDR3 is TGTGCCAGCAGTTACGAGACAGCCTACGAGCAGTACTTC.

The CDR3 region is CASKRHLGDEQFF. The CDR3, as DNA: TGTGCCAGCAAAAGGCACCTTGGCGATGAGCAGTTCTTC. The V and J genes are TRBV6-2 or TRBV6-3 and TRBJ2-1; D uncertain. Germline V CDR1 and CDR2: MNHEY, SVGEGT. Trimming took 7 bases from V and 8 from J, leaving 15 bases between them. CDR3 length: 13 amino acids.

V gene TRBV30 combines with J gene TRBJ1-1; D not resolved. The CDR3 contains 12 residues. V lost 1 base and J lost 3, with 6 bases in between. Germline CDR1 GTSNPN, CDR2 SVGIG (reference sequence). DNA for the CDR3: TGTGCCTGGAGTGCCCGCGACACTGAAGCTTTCTTT. It is translated as CAWSARDTEAFF.

This clonotype appeared many times. J is TRBJ2-4 and V is TRBV27; TRBD1 is a possible D gene (7 bases). V was cut by 6 bases and J by 6 bases, with 18 bases left in between. CDR1 MNHEY and CDR2 SMNVEV come from the germline V gene (reference sequence). This CDR3 has 15 residues. This CDR3 is CASRPTRQGGNIQYF. The CDR3 DNA sequence: TGTGCCAGCAGACCCACCCGACAGGGAGGAAACATTCAGTACTTC.

This clonotype was detected ten times or more. The V and J genes are TRBV6-1 and TRBJ1-6; possible D gene TRBD1, 5 bases. The germline CDR1 and CDR2 sequences are MNHNS and SASEGT. V lost 7 bases and J 10 bases, leaving 17 bases between the germline ends. The CDR3 extends over 14 amino acids. The CDR3 DNA is TGTGCCAGCACCCCGGGACTGGGAACGTCACCCCTCCACTTT. Its translation is CASTPGLGTSPLHF.

The V and J genes are TRBV11-2 and TRBJ2-7; 7 bases match TRBD2. The CDR3 is 14 residues long. Germline lookup yields CDR1 SGHAT and CDR2 FQNNGV. J gave up 6 bases and V 5 bases, and 10 bases lay outside the gene matches. The chain's CDR3 is CASSPPQRTSEQYF. CDR3 bases: TGTGCCAGCAGCCCACCGCAAAGGACTAGCGAGCAGTACTTC. The full variable domain, in which reference TRBV11-2 and TRBJ2-7 provide the parts outside the CDR3, is EAGVAQSPRYKIIEKRQSVAFWCNPISGHATLYWYQQILGQGPKLLIQFQNNGVVDDSQLPKDRFSAERLKGVDSTLKIQPAKLEDSAVYLCASSPPQRTSEQYFGPGTRLTVT.

Many counts were recorded for this clonotype. The chain joins TRBV6-1 to TRBJ2-3; TRBD1 agrees at 10 bases. Germline lookup yields CDR1 MNHNS and CDR2 SASEGT. The CDR3 has 15 amino acids. Losses at the gene ends were 6 bases for V and 3 bases for J; bases not matched to a gene: 6. CDR3 protein: CASRETGGATDTQYF. The CDR3 DNA follows: TGTGCCAGCAGGGAGACAGGGGGCGCGACAGATACGCAGTATTTT.

This clonotype has a handful of counts. V gene TRBV7-9 combines with J gene TRBJ2-7; unclear D gene. This CDR3 contains 17 residues. V lost 6 bases and J 0 bases, leaving 21 bases between the germline ends. CDR1 is SEHNR, CDR2 FQNEAQ, per germline (reference sequence). The CDR3 DNA follows: TGTGCCAGCAGTCCAGCCCCGGGCTCCGGATACTCCTACGAGCAGTACTTC. Translating it yields CASSPAPGSGYSYEQYF. The variable domain in full, completed from reference TRBV7-9 and TRBJ2-7, reads DTGVSQNPRHKITKRGQNVTFRCDPISEHNRLYWYRQTLGQGPEFLTYFQNEAQLEKSRLLSDRFSAERPKGSFSTLEIQRTEQGDSAMYLCASSPAPGSGYSYEQYFGPGTRLTVT.

This clonotype was detected only once. This chain connects TRBV12-3 or TRBV12-4 to TRBJ1-6, with TRBD1 as a possible D gene (5 bases). V lost 11 bases, J lost 10 bases, and 21 bases lay in between. The CDR3 extends over 14 amino acids. CDR3 in amino acids: CASRGPGKLSPLHF. CDR3 DNA sequence: TGTGCCTCCAGAGGCCCAGGGAAGCTATCACCCCTCCACTTT.

V usage is TRBV28 and J usage is TRBJ1-2, with D unclear. Germline assignment: CDR1 MDHEN and CDR2 SYDVKM. V lost 8 bases and J 5 bases, leaving 24 bases between the germline ends. The CDR3 totals 16 residues. The DNA of the CDR3 is TGTGCCAGCCGTAATACGGAGGGCTGGGGTATTTATGGCTACACCTTC. It specifies CASRNTEGWGIYGYTF.

This clonotype was detected only a few times. V gene TRBV12-3 or TRBV12-4 combines with J gene TRBJ1-2; D unclear. This CDR3 is 15 amino acids long. Trimming cost V 5 bases and J 4 bases, with 17 bases left between them. The CDR3 bases are TGTGCCAGCAGTCCGACGACCCCAGGATCCTATGGCTACACCTTC. It translates to CASSPTTPGSYGYTF.

This clonotype occurred many times. J is TRBJ1-1 and V is TRBV28; possibly TRBD1 for D (5 bases). Germline CDR1 reads MDHEN; CDR2 reads SYDVKM. This CDR3 has 13 residues. The V and J ends lost 5 bases and 5 bases respectively, with 12 bases between them. The CDR3 DNA reads as TGTGCCAGCAGTCCCGGATGGGGGACTGAAGCTTTCTTT. Its translation: CASSPGWGTEAFF.

This clonotype has more than one count but fewer than ten. V gene TRBV15 combines with J gene TRBJ2-1; D is perhaps TRBD2 (5 bases). CDR1 is LNHNV and CDR2 is YYDKDF in the germline V gene (reference sequence). Trimming left V 0 bases short and J 6 bases short, with 9 bases between. The CDR3 runs to 14 residues. The CDR3 here is CATSRESSSNEQFF. For the CDR3, the DNA is TGTGCCACCAGCAGAGAGTCTAGCAGCAATGAGCAGTTCTTC.

This clonotype has ten or more counts. The chain couples TRBV28 to TRBJ1-1; 7 bases fit TRBD1. The CDR3 loop spans 13 amino acids. CDR1 and CDR2 (germline): MDHEN, SYDVKM. V shed 6 bases and J 1 base; nucleotides not matched to a gene: 2. CDR3 protein: CASRQGTNTEAFF. In nucleotides, the CDR3 is TGTGCCAGCAGACAGGGGACGAACACTGAAGCTTTCTTT.

This clonotype was recorded many times. The V and J genes are TRBV3-1 and TRBJ2-5, with D tentatively TRBD2 (5 bases). V was clipped by 7 bases and J by 2 bases, with 14 bases between them. This CDR3 has 14 amino acids. CDR1 and CDR2 (germline): LGHDT, YNNKEL (reference sequence). The CDR3 sequence is CASTLRVGQETQYF. In nucleotides, the CDR3 is TGTGCCAGCACCCTGCGGGTTGGACAAGAGACCCAGTACTTC.

This clonotype came up a few times. The J gene is TRBJ1-2, the V gene TRBV13; 11 bases match TRBD1. This CDR3 spans 16 amino acids. Unmatched junction bases numbered 8, after V lost 0 bases and J lost 8 bases. Germline CDR1 is PRHDT and CDR2 is FYEKMQ (reference sequence). The CDR3: CASSLGSRTGGRGYTF. The CDR3 nucleotides read TGTGCCAGCAGCTTAGGCAGCAGGACAGGGGGCAGAGGCTACACCTTC.

This clonotype was detected many times. This chain links TRBV6-1 with TRBJ1-6, with a tentative D call TRBD1 (5 bases). The length of the CDR3 is 15 residues. V was shortened by 5 bases and J by 10 bases, with 18 bases between the two germline ends. Germline CDR1 MNHNS, CDR2 SASEGT. The CDR3 spells CASSLEWTQNSPLHF. The CDR3 DNA sequence: TGTGCCAGCAGTCTCGAATGGACACAAAACTCACCCCTCCACTTT.

This clonotype was counted at least ten times. The V and J genes are TRBV20-1 and TRBJ2-5; D unclear. Deletions cut 3 bases from V and 5 bases from J, with 13 bases between. Germline assignment: CDR1 DFQATT and CDR2 SNEGSKA (reference sequence). The CDR3 totals 13 residues. CDR3: CSARPDGRETQYF. DNA for the CDR3: TGCAGTGCTAGGCCCGACGGAAGGGAGACCCAGTACTTC.

This clonotype was counted a few times. The chain's CDR3 is CASSALGDNEQFF. CDR3 nucleotide sequence: TGTGCCAGCAGTGCACTAGGAGATAATGAGCAGTTCTTC. This chain uses TRBV25-1 with TRBJ2-1; possibly TRBD2 for D (5 bases). Germline-derived CDR1 and CDR2 are MGHDK and SYGVNS. The CDR3 runs 13 residues. V shed 4 bases and J shed 7 bases, with 11 bases lying between them. Filled out from reference TRBV25-1 and TRBJ2-1, the complete variable domain reads EADIYQTPRYLVIGTGKKITLECSQTMGHDKMYWYQQDPGMELHLIHYSYGVNSTEKGDLSSESTVSRIRTEHFPLTLESARPSHTSQYLCASSALGDNEQFFGPGTRLTVL.

This clonotype has a handful of counts. The V call is TRBV4-3, the J call TRBJ2-7; no clear D gene. The CDR3 contains 13 residues. Germline V gene data show CDR1 as LGHNA and CDR2 as YSLEER. The V end lost 0 bases, the J end lost 6 bases, and 9 bases lay between the germline ends. The DNA for the CDR3 is TGCGCCAGCAGCCAAGATAGGGCTGGCGAGCAGTACTTC. This translates into CASSQDRAGEQYF.